This T cell receptor beta chain stems from a study of CD8+CD57+ T cells in acquired aplastic anemia. Turning to the study itself: Sorted CD4+ and CD8+ cells yielded DNA averaging approximately 3 ug.

The table lists this clonotype with a count of one. Its antigen is still unknown. The germline V gene encodes CDR1 DFQATT and CDR2 SNEGSKA (reference sequence). V was pared by 4 bases and J by 5 bases, with 9 bases of the junction left unmatched. The CDR3 covers 14 residues. Study-level points and caveats: Patients did not significantly differ from controls in CD8+ Simpson's diversity. Twenty-nine sequences, all CD8+ CDR3, were shared between patients and controls.

Genomic DNA constituted the template upon which TCR beta VDJ and CDR3 profiling was performed. TCRdb analysed the reads with MiXCR anew, one entry per CDR3 protein. The sample yields some 280,000 distinct CDR3 sequences, approximately 55% seen once. This TCR was recovered from a human donor with severe aplastic anemia or a healthy control (not recorded which). This chain connects TRBV20-1 to TRBJ2-7; the match to TRBD1 covers 9 bases. The source material was sorted CD4+, CD8+, or CD8+CD57+ T cells (not recorded which) from PBMCs. CDR3 DNA sequence: TGCAGTGCTACGCGGACAGGGGTTTTCCACGAGCAGTACTTC. This translates into CSATRTGVFHEQYF.